The clone carrying this TCR beta chain was observed once. Its antigen is not identified. Treatment meaning: roughly 10-day PBMC culture with coronavirus spike peptide pools or control peptides (ViraFEST assay). Culture conditions combined 2.2 million or so PBMCs per well with 9.5 to 10 IU/ml IL-2 and around 10 ug/ml peptide pools. Sequencing of the DNA from cultured CD4+ T cells was carried out with the Oncomine TCR Beta short-read assay. Genomic DNA extraction was carried out from cultured CD4+ T cells. MiXCR, run by TCRdb on the PCR reads, gives a single entry per CDR3 protein. The table shows around 10,000 distinct CDR3 sequences, with over 50% occurring only once. The data derive from a study of vaccination and CD4 T cells after COVID-19. Material for sequencing was CD4+ T cells from blood, cultured in vitro. The TCR comes from a human donor who had recovered from COVID-19.

The chain's CDR3 is CASTTRALYEQYF. The CDR3, as DNA: TGTGCCAGCACCACCAGGGCACTCTACGAGCAGTACTTC. The genes are TRBV6-4 and TRBJ2-7; maybe TRBD1 (5 bases). The CDR3 covers 13 residues. V lost 7 bases and J lost 3, with 13 bases in between. Germline loops: CDR1 MRHNA, CDR2 SNTAGT.